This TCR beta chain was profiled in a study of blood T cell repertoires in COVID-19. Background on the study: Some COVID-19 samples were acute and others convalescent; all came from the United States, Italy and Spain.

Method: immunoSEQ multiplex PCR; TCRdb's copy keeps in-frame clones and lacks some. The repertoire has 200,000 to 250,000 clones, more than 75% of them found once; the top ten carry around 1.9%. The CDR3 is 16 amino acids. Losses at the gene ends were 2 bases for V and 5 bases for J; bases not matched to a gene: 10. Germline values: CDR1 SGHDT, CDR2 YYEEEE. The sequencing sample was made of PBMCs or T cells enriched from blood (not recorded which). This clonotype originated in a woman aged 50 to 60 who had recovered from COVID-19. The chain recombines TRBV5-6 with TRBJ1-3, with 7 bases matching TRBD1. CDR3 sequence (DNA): TGTGCCAGCAGCTTAATCGGGACAGCTAAACGAAACACCATATATTTT. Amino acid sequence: CASSLIGTAKRNTIYF.